This is a list of T cell receptor beta chains from one sample in a study of OX40 agonist ivuxolimab in advanced cancers. The assay was immunoSEQ multiplex PCR, and TCRdb's table has in-frame clones only and misses some. The sample carries 20,000 or so clones, less than 95% recorded once. The specimen comprised CD4+ or CD8+ T cells sorted from blood, sampled in a trial of the OX40 agonist ivuxolimab. The source is an adult with an advanced solid tumor such as melanoma, head and neck, liver or kidney cancer. Both conserved end residues are part of each CDR3. A D gene is named only where the DNA matches it firmly. For some rows the clone size is stated as once, few or many, or as a class when expanded; others skip it.

TRBJ1-2	TRBV9	NA	TRBD1	TGTGCCAGCAGCGTAGCTGGACAGGGCGCATACTATGGCTACACCTTC	CASSVAGQGAYYGYTF
TRBJ2-4	TRBV11-2	NA	NA	TGTGCCAGCAGCTTAAACGGTATGGCCAAAAACATTCAGTACTTC	CASSLNGMAKNIQYF
TRBJ2-1	TRBV28	NA	TRBD2	TGTGCCAGCAGTCCACCCGGGACTAGCGCCCGAACCTACAATGAGCAGTTCTTC	CASSPPGTSARTYNEQFF
TRBJ2-7	TRBV7-9	NA	NA	TGTGCCAGCAGCCCAGGGGCAGGGCCCTCCTACGAGCAGTACTTC	CASSPGAGPSYEQYF
TRBJ1-5	TRBV6-5	NA	TRBD1	TGTGCCAGCAGTGTTAGGACAGGGCATCAGCCCCAGCATTTT	CASSVRTGHQPQHF
TRBJ2-3	TRBV6-4	NA	NA	TGTGCCAGCAGTGACTCCGGGACTACAGATACGCAGTATTTT	CASSDSGTTDTQYF
TRBJ2-7	TRBV7-2	NA	NA	TGTGCCAGCAGCCCCCGCCAACCGGACTACGAGCAGTACTTC	CASSPRQPDYEQYF
TRBJ2-7	TRBV15	NA	TRBD2	TGTGCCACCAGCAGGACTAGCGGGAGCCTTACCTACGAGCAGTACTTC	CATSRTSGSLTYEQYF
TRBJ2-2	TRBV4-3	NA	NA	TGCGCCAGCAGCCAAGATCGAGGCCCCGGGGAGCTGTTTTTT	CASSQDRGPGELFF
TRBJ2-2	TRBV7-9	NA	NA	TGTGCCAGCAGCCTTGCCCCCCACCAATCTCCGGAGACCGGGGAGCTGTTTTTT	CASSLAPHQSPETGELFF
TRBJ2-7	TRBV10-2	NA	NA	TGCGCCAGCAGTGAGGGAGACTCATTCTACGAGCAGTACTTC	CASSEGDSFYEQYF
TRBJ2-7	TRBV5-6	NA	NA	TGTGCCAGCAGCTTGCGGGGCTCCTACGAGCAGTACTTC	CASSLRGSYEQYF
TRBJ2-6	TRBV5-1	NA	TRBD1	TGCGCCAGCAGCCTAGACAGGGTCGGGGCCAACGTCCTGACTTTC	CASSLDRVGANVLTF
TRBJ1-5	TRBV4-1	NA	TRBD1	TGCGCCAGCAGCCATATCGGGGGACAGGGGTTTCAGCCCCAGCATTTT	CASSHIGGQGFQPQHF
TRBJ1-1	TRBV4-1	few	NA	TGCGCCAGCAGCCAAGGCACTGAAGCTTTCTTT	CASSQGTEAFF
TRBJ2-5	TRBV4-2	NA	NA	TGTGCCAGCAGCCAAGTAAGGGAGGTTTACCTCGGAGAGACCCAGTACTTC	CASSQVREVYLGETQYF